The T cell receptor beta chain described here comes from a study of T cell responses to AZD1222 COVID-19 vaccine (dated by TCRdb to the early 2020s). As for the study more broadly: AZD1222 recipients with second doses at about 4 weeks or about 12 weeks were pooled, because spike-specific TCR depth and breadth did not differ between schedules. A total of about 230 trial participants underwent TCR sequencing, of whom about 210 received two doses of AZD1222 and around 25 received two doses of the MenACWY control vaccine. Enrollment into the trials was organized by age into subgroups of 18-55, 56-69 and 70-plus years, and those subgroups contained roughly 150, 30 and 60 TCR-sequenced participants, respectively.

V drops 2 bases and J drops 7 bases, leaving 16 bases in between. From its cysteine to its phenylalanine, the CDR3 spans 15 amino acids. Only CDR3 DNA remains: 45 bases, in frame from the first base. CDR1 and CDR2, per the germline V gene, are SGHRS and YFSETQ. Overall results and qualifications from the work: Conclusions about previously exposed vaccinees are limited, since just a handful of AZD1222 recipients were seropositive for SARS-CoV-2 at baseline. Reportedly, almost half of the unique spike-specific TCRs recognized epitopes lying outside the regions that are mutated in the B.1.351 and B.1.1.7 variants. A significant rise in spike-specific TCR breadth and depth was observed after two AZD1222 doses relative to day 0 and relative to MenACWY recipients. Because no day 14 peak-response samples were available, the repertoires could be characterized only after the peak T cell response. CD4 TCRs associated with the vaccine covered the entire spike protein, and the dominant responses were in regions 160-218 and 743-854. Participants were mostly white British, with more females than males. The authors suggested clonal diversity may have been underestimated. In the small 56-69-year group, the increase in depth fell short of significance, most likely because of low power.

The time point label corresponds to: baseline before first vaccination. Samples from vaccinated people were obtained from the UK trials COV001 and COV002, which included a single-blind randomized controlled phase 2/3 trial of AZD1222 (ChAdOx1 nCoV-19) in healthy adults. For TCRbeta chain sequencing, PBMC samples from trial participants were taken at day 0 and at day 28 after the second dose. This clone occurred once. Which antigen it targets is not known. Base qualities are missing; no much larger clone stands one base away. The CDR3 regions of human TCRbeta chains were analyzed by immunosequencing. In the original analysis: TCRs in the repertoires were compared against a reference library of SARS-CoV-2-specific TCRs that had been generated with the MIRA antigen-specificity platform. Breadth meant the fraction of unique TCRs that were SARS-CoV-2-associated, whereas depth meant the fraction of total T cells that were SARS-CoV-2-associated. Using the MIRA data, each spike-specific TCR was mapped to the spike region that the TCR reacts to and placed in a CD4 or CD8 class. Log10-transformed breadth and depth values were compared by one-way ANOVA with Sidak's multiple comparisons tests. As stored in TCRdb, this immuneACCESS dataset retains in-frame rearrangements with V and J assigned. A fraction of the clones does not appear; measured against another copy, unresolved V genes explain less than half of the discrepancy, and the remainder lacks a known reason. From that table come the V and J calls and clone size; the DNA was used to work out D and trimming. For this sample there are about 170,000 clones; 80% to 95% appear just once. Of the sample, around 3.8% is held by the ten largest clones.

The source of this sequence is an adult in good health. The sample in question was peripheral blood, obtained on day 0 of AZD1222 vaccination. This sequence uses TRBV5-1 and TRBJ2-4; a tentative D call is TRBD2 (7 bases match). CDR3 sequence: CASSFAPGGRNIQYF. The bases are TGCGCCAGCAGCTTTGCGCCGGGGGGCCGTAACATTCAGTACTTC.